The entry below describes one T cell receptor (beta chain). With 60 Vbeta and 13 Jbeta primers, the PCR was carried out. Sequenced by immunoSEQ multiplex PCR; TCRdb stores in-frame clones only, minus some. The sample holds 150,000 or so clones, approximately 84% seen once. CDR3 length: 15 amino acids. Germline assignment: CDR1 LGHNA and CDR2 YSLEER. V shed 0 bases, J shed 5 bases, and the junction held 6 bases outside the gene matches. This sample was included in a study of cytomegalovirus exposure and HLA in healthy donors. About the study: An analysis done earlier identified 120 million or so unique TCR beta sequences from about 180 million T cells.

The J gene is TRBJ2-5, the V gene TRBV4-3; TRBD1 aligns across 7 bases. Sequencing was carried out using PBMCs. This sequence originates from a woman aged 40 to 49 in good health and CMV-seronegative. DNA of the CDR3: TGCGCCAGCAGCCAAGATATCGACAGGGTGGAGACCCAGTACTTC. Its translation: CASSQDIDRVETQYF.